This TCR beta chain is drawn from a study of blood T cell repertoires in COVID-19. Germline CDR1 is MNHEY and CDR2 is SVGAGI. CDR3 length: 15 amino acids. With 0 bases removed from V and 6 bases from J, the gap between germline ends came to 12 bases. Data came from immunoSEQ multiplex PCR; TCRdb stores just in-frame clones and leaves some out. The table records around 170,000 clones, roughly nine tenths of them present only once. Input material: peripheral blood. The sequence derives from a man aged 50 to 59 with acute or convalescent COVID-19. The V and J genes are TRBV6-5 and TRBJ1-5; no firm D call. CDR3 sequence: CASSYSGRRGQPQHF. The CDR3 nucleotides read TGTGCCAGCAGTTACTCTGGCAGGCGGGGTCAGCCCCAGCATTTT.